A selection of T cell receptor beta chains follows, all from one sample in a study of a mutant IDH1 vaccine in newly diagnosed glioma. The table came from immunoSEQ multiplex PCR; TCRdb's copy has only in-frame clones and leaves some out. Of about 88,000 clones in the sample, about 80% were seen once. The source material was PBMCs, sampled from a glioma patient treated with radiotherapy, temozolomide or both. The origin of the receptors is a man aged 40-55 years with glioma. Some clones in this sample may be carry-over from other donors' samples. CDR3s include the opening cysteine and the closing phenylalanine or tryptophan. Each record gives: D gene, V gene, clone size, J gene, CDR3 DNA, CDR3 protein. A D gene is named only where the DNA matches it firmly. The size entry is marked missing in some rows and otherwise reads once, few, many or a size class.

D: NA; V: TRBV30; size: few; J: TRBJ1-5; DNA: TGTGCGGGGAGTCTACACCCAGGGCAGCCCCAGCATTTT; CDR3: CAGSLHPGQPQHF
D: TRBD1; V: TRBV10-3; size: NA; J: TRBJ1-2; DNA: TGTGCCATCAGTGAGTCGACAGGGGGAGGCTATGGCTACACCTTC; CDR3: CAISESTGGGYGYTF
D: NA; V: TRBV5-6; size: NA; J: TRBJ1-6; DNA: TGTGCCAGCAGCTCGAGATCACCCCTCCACTTT; CDR3: CASSSRSPLHF
D: NA; V: TRBV5-6; size: NA; J: TRBJ2-2; DNA: TGTGCCAGCAGCAGGCGGGATTACGGGGAGCTGTTTTTT; CDR3: CASSRRDYGELFF
D: TRBD1; V: TRBV19; size: NA; J: TRBJ2-2; DNA: TGTGCCAGTAGTGGTACAGGGGGCTACAGATTGGCCGGGGAGCTGTTTTTT; CDR3: CASSGTGGYRLAGELFF
D: TRBD2; V: TRBV6-1; size: NA; J: TRBJ2-5; DNA: TGTGCCAGCACCCCGACTAGCGGGGTGTGGACCCAGTACTTC; CDR3: CASTPTSGVWTQYF
D: NA; V: TRBV19; size: NA; J: TRBJ1-6; DNA: TGTGCCAGTGAATCATTGTGGGGGGGTTCACCCCTCCACTTT; CDR3: CASESLWGGSPLHF
D: TRBD1; V: TRBV28; size: NA; J: TRBJ2-7; DNA: TGTGCCAGCAGCCCCCGACGGTTAGGGGGACAGGGGGCAAAGGAGCAGTACTTC; CDR3: CASSPRRLGGQGAKEQYF
D: NA; V: TRBV29-1; size: NA; J: TRBJ2-5; DNA: TGCAGCGGGGGGAAGAGGGGGGAGACCCAGTACTTC; CDR3: CSGGKRGETQYF
D: TRBD2; V: TRBV29-1; size: once; J: TRBJ2-5; DNA: TGCAGCGTGCGACCGGGACTAGCGGGGGGGCCTTTAGAGACCCAGTACTTC; CDR3: CSVRPGLAGGPLETQYF
D: NA; V: TRBV5-8; size: once; J: TRBJ2-1; DNA: TGTGCCAGCAGCTTGGCACCCCTAGCACTTGAGCAGTTCTTC; CDR3: CASSLAPLALEQFF
D: NA; V: TRBV30; size: NA; J: TRBJ2-5; DNA: TGTGCCTGGAGTGCGGGGGCTATCGTACAAGAGACCCAGTACTTC; CDR3: CAWSAGAIVQETQYF
D: NA; V: TRBV6-5; size: NA; J: TRBJ2-1; DNA: TGTGCCAGCAGTTACGGCCAGCCTAACTCCTACAATGAGCAGTTCTTC; CDR3: CASSYGQPNSYNEQFF
D: NA; V: TRBV7-9; size: NA; J: TRBJ1-1; DNA: TGTGCCAGCAGCGCCCGACTGAACACTGAAGCTTTCTTT; CDR3: CASSARLNTEAFF
D: NA; V: TRBV10-3; size: NA; J: TRBJ1-5; DNA: TGTGCCATCAGTGAGCGTAATGATCAGCCCCAGCATTTT; CDR3: CAISERNDQPQHF
D: TRBD1; V: TRBV2; size: NA; J: TRBJ2-7; DNA: TGTGCCACGGACAGGGCCGGGGGGCAGTACTTC; CDR3: CATDRAGGQYF
D: TRBD2; V: TRBV6-1; size: few; J: TRBJ2-3; DNA: TGTGCCAGCACCGCACTGGGTGGGGGGGCAGATACGCAGTATTTT; CDR3: CASTALGGGADTQYF
D: TRBD1; V: TRBV19; size: NA; J: TRBJ2-7; DNA: TGTGCCAGTAGTAGGTCCGGGACAGGATCCTACGAGCAGTACTTC; CDR3: CASSRSGTGSYEQYF
D: TRBD1; V: TRBV9; size: NA; J: TRBJ2-1; DNA: TGTGCCAGCAGCGCCCGGGACAGGTACAATGAGCAGTTCTTC; CDR3: CASSARDRYNEQFF
D: NA; V: TRBV27; size: NA; J: TRBJ1-2; DNA: TGTGCCAGCGGGGGGCGAGGTCTCTATGGCTACACCTTC; CDR3: CASGGRGLYGYTF
D: NA; V: TRBV7-8; size: NA; J: TRBJ2-1; DNA: TGTGCCAGCAGCATCGAGGAGATCTACAATGAGCAGTTCTTC; CDR3: CASSIEEIYNEQFF
D: NA; V: TRBV7-8; size: NA; J: TRBJ1-1; DNA: TGTGCCAGCAGCACGGACAGAATAGCGAACACTGAAGCTTTCTTT; CDR3: CASSTDRIANTEAFF
D: TRBD1; V: TRBV18; size: NA; J: TRBJ1-2; DNA: TGTGCCAGCTCACCCGTCCTCCCCGGGCAGGGGGAAGGCTATGGCTACACCTTC; CDR3: CASSPVLPGQGEGYGYTF
D: NA; V: TRBV4-1; size: NA; J: TRBJ2-7; DNA: TGCGCCAGCAGCCAAGATTGGGGCGGGGACCTCCCCATTTACGAGCAGTACTTC; CDR3: CASSQDWGGDLPIYEQYF
D: NA; V: TRBV7-9; size: few; J: TRBJ1-1; DNA: TGTGCCAGCAGCTTAGAGTTTAGTACTGAAGCTTTCTTT; CDR3: CASSLEFSTEAFF
D: TRBD1; V: TRBV6-1; size: once; J: TRBJ2-7; DNA: TGTGCCAGCATTGGGACAGATTACTACGAGCAGTACTTC; CDR3: CASIGTDYYEQYF
D: NA; V: TRBV6-6; size: once; J: TRBJ2-2; DNA: TGTGCCAGCAAGTCAGCGTCGAACACCGGGGAGCTGTTTTTT; CDR3: CASKSASNTGELFF
D: TRBD1; V: TRBV14; size: NA; J: TRBJ1-5; DNA: TGTGCCAGCAGCCTCCGGGACAGGGGCGCCCCATTTAGAATTCAGCCCCAGCATTTT; CDR3: CASSLRDRGAPFRIQPQHF
D: NA; V: TRBV5-1; size: NA; J: TRBJ1-2; DNA: TGCGCCAGCAGCTTGGCGGCAGGGTCGAAGGGCTACACCTTC; CDR3: CASSLAAGSKGYTF
D: NA; V: TRBV18; size: NA; J: TRBJ1-2; DNA: TGTGCCAGCTCACCCCCAAGGACAGAGCGAGGGGCATATGGCTACACCTTC; CDR3: CASSPPRTERGAYGYTF
D: NA; V: TRBV18; size: NA; J: TRBJ2-7; DNA: TGTGCCAGCTCACCACCGGGGCCAAACGACGAGCAGTACTTC; CDR3: CASSPPGPNDEQYF
D: TRBD1; V: TRBV4-1; size: NA; J: TRBJ1-3; DNA: TGCGCCAGCAGCCAAGGACAGGGTCAAGGAAACACCATATATTTT; CDR3: CASSQGQGQGNTIYF
D: NA; V: TRBV2; size: NA; J: TRBJ1-1; DNA: TGTGCCAGCAGTGACCGGGGGCAGGCTTTCTTT; CDR3: CASSDRGQAFF
D: NA; V: TRBV18; size: NA; J: TRBJ1-1; DNA: TGTGCCAGCTCCCCTATTGGGTTAGTTATGAACACTGAAGCTTTCTTT; CDR3: CASSPIGLVMNTEAFF
D: NA; V: TRBV5-1; size: NA; J: TRBJ2-2; DNA: TGCGCCAGCAGCTTGGTACCGGAAATCGGGGAGCTGTTTTTT; CDR3: CASSLVPEIGELFF
D: TRBD1; V: TRBV10-2; size: NA; J: TRBJ2-7; DNA: TGCGCCAGCAACGGACAGGGCCTCTACGAGCAGTACTTC; CDR3: CASNGQGLYEQYF
D: TRBD1; V: TRBV18; size: few; J: TRBJ1-1; DNA: TGTGCCAGCTCACCTCTAGCCGCAGGGGGGTTTAACACTGAAGCTTTCTTT; CDR3: CASSPLAAGGFNTEAFF
D: NA; V: TRBV7-2; size: NA; J: TRBJ2-7; DNA: TGTGCCAGCAGCTTAGCGCCACAGGGTCTCCACGAGCAGTACTTC; CDR3: CASSLAPQGLHEQYF
D: TRBD1; V: TRBV30; size: few; J: TRBJ1-4; DNA: TGTGCCTGGAGTGTAACAGGGGCTGAAAAACTGTTTTTT; CDR3: CAWSVTGAEKLFF
D: NA; V: TRBV2; size: NA; J: TRBJ1-2; DNA: TGTGCCAGCAGTGAAGCTGGGTCGACATTATATGGCTACACCTTC; CDR3: CASSEAGSTLYGYTF
D: NA; V: TRBV27; size: once; J: TRBJ2-5; DNA: TGTGCCAGCAGTTCTCGTAGGAAAGAGACCCAGTACTTC; CDR3: CASSSRRKETQYF
D: NA; V: TRBV2; size: NA; J: TRBJ2-5; DNA: TGTGCCAGCAGAGGAGACAGTACGGTTCAGACCCAGTACTTC; CDR3: CASRGDSTVQTQYF
D: NA; V: TRBV6-5; size: NA; J: TRBJ2-7; DNA: TGTGCCAGCAGTTCCTCGGGACACGGGCTTGATGAGCAGTACTTC; CDR3: CASSSSGHGLDEQYF
D: NA; V: TRBV5-1; size: NA; J: TRBJ2-3; DNA: TGCGCCAGCAGCTTGGCAACCGGGACTGACGATACGCAGTATTTT; CDR3: CASSLATGTDDTQYF
D: NA; V: TRBV30; size: NA; J: TRBJ1-5; DNA: TGTGCCTGGAGAGGACGCTTCGGGACTAGCAATCAGCCCCAGCATTTT; CDR3: CAWRGRFGTSNQPQHF
D: NA; V: TRBV2; size: NA; J: TRBJ2-7; DNA: TGTGCCAGCAGTGAAGGGGGCTACGAGCAGTACTTC; CDR3: CASSEGGYEQYF
D: TRBD1; V: TRBV6-5; size: NA; J: TRBJ1-3; DNA: TGTGCCAGCAGTAGACAGGGGGCGGCTGGAAACACCATATATTTT; CDR3: CASSRQGAAGNTIYF
D: TRBD2; V: TRBV5-1; size: NA; J: TRBJ2-5; DNA: TGCGCCAGCAGCAGAGCCGGGACTAGCGGGGGGGCCGGGTACCAAGAGACCCAGTACTTC; CDR3: CASSRAGTSGGAGYQETQYF